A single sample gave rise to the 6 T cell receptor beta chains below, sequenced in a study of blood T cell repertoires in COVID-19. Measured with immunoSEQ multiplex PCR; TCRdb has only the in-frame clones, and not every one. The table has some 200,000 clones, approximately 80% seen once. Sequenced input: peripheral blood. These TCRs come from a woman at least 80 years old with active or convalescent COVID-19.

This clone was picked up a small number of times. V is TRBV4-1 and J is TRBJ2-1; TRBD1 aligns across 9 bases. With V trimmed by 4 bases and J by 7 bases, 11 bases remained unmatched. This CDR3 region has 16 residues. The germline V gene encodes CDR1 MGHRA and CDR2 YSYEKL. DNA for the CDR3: TGCGCCAGCAGCCCCCTGGGACAGGGTTTTGTAAATGAGCAGTTCTTC. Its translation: CASSPLGQGFVNEQFF.

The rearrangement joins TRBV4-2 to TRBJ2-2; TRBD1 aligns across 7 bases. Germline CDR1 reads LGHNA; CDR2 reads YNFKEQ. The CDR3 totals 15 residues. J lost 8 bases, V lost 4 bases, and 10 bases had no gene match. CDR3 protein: CASSPLRQGRGELFF. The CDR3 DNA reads TGTGCCAGCAGCCCCCTCCGACAGGGTCGTGGGGAGCTGTTTTTT.

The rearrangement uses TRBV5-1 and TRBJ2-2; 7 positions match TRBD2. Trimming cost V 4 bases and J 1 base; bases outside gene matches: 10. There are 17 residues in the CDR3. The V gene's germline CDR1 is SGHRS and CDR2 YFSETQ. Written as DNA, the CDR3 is TGCGCCAGCAGCCCTATAGGGGCTAGCGGGAACACCGGGGAGCTGTTTTTT. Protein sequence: CASSPIGASGNTGELFF.

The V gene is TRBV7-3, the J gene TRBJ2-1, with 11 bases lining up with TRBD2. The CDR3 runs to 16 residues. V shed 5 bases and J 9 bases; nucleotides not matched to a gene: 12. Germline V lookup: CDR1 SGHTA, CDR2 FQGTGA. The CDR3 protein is CASSPGTSGSHTEQFF. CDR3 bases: TGTGCCAGCAGCCCCGGAACTAGCGGGAGTCATACTGAGCAGTTCTTC.

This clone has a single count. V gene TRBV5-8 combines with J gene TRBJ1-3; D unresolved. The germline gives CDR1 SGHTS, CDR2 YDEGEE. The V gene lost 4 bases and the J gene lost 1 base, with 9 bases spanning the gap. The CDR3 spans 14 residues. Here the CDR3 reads CASSPGKSGNTIYF. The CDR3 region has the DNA TGTGCCAGCAGCCCCGGGAAGTCTGGAAACACCATATATTTT.

In DNA, the CDR3 is TGTGCCAGCAGCTTATTTCTGACTAGCTCCTACAATGAGCAGTTCTTC. Translation gives CASSLFLTSSYNEQFF. The J gene is TRBJ2-1, the V gene TRBV7-9; weak D call: TRBD2 (6 bases). The germline gives CDR1 SEHNR, CDR2 FQNEAQ (reference sequence). The germline V and J ends were trimmed by 2 bases and 0 bases, with 11 bases remaining between them. The CDR3 totals 16 residues.